This note documents a single T cell receptor beta chain sequence. Using immunoSEQ multiplex PCR, the repertoire was profiled, and TCRdb retains in-frame clones only, with some absent. Among under 850,000 clones, around nine tenths were seen once, and the ten largest hold around 0.0099%. These data come from a study of shared T cell receptors in the human thymus. Germline loops: CDR1 GTSNPN, CDR2 SVGIG (reference sequence). CDR3 length equals 16 residues. The trim removed 1 base at V and 4 bases at J, leaving 12 bases unmatched. Separately, the same data were catalogued under a study of human thymus T cells. From that second work: Thymic samples were excised during corrective heart operations. Related studies noted strongly shared thymic repertoires across unrelated people.

The chain recombines TRBV30 with TRBJ2-7, with 8 bases identical to TRBD2. The specimen sequenced was thymocytes. The sequence was collected from a boy under three years old with a congenital heart defect. In nucleotides, the CDR3 is TGTGCCTGGAGTGGGGGCAGGGGACTAGTAGGGTACGAGCAGTACTTC. Translating gives CAWSGGRGLVGYEQYF.